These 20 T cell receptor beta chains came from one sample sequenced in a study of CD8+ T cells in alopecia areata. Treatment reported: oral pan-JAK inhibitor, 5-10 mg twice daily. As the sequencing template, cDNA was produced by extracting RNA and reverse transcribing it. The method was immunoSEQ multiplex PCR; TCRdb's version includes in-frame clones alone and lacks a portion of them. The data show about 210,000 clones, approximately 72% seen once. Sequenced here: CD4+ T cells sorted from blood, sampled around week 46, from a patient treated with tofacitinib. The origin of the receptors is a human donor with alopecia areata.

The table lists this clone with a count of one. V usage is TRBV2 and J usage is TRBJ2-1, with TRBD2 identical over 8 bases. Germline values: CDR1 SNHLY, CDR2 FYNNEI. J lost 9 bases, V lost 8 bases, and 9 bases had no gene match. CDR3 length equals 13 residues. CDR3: CASPPMAGGEQFF. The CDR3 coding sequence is TGTGCCAGCCCCCCTATGGCGGGGGGTGAGCAGTTCTTC.

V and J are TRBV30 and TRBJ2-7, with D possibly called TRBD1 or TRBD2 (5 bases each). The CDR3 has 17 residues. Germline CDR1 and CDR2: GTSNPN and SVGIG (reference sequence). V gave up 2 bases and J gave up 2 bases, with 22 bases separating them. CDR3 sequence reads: CAWSLGRWSGKPYEQYF. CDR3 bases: TGTGCCTGGAGTTTAGGGAGATGGTCAGGGAAACCCTACGAGCAGTACTTC.

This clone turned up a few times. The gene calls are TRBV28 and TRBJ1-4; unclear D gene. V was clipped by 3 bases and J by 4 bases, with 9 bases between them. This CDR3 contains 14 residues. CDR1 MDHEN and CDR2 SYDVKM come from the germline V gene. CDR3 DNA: TGTGCCAGCAGTTTTGGGGTTATTAATGAAAAACTGTTTTTT. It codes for CASSFGVINEKLFF. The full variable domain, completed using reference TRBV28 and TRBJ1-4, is DVKVTQSSRYLVKRTGEKVFLECVQDMDHENMFWYRQDPGLGLRLIYFSYDVKMKEKGDIPEGYSVSREKKERFSLILESASTNQTSMYLCASSFGVINEKLFFGSGTQLSVL.

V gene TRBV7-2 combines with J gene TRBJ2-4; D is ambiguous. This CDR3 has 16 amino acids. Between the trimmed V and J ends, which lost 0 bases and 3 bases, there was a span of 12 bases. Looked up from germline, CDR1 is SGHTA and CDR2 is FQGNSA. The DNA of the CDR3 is TGTGCCAGCAGCTTAGCTGGGTCGGGCCTCAAAAACATTCAGTACTTC. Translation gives CASSLAGSGLKNIQYF.

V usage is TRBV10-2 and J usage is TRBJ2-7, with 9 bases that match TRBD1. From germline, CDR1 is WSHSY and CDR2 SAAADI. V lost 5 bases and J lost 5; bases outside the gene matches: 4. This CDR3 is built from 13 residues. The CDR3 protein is CASSQDRGHEQYF. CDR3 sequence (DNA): TGCGCCAGCAGTCAGGACAGGGGCCACGAGCAGTACTTC.

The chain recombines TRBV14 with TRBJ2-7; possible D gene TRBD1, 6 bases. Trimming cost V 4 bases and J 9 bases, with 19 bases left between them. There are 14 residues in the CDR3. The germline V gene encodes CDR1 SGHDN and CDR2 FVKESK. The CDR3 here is CASSPLTGDWGQYF. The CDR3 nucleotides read TGTGCCAGCAGCCCCCTGACAGGAGATTGGGGGCAGTACTTC. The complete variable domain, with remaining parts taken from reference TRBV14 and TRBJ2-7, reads EAGVTQFPSHSVIEKGQTVTLRCDPISGHDNLYWYRRVMGKEIKFLLHFVKESKQDESGMPNNRFLAERTGGTYSTLKVQPAELEDSGVYFCASSPLTGDWGQYFGPGTRLTVT.

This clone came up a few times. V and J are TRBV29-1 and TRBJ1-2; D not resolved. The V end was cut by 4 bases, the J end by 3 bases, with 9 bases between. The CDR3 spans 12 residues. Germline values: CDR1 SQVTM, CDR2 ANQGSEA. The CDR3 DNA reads TGCAGCGTTGGAGGGTCAGACTATGGCTACACCTTC. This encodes CSVGGSDYGYTF.

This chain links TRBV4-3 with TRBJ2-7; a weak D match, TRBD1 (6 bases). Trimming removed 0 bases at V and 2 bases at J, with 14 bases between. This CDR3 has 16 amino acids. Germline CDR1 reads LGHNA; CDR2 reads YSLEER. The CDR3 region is CASSQDRFGQPYEQYF. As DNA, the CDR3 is TGCGCCAGCAGCCAAGATCGCTTCGGACAGCCCTACGAGCAGTACTTC.

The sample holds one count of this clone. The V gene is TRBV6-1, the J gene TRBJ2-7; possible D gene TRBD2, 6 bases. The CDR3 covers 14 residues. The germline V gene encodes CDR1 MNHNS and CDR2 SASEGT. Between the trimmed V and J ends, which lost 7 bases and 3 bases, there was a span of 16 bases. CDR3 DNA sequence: TGTGCCAGCAACCCTGGGGGGAGTGACTACGAGCAGTACTTC. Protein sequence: CASNPGGSDYEQYF.

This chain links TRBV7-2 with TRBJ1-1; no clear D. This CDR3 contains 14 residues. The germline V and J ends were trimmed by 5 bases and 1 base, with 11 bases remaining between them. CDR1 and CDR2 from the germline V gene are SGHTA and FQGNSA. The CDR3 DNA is TGTGCCAGCAGCGGGGTCGTCGGGAACACTGAAGCTTTCTTT. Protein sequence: CASSGVVGNTEAFF. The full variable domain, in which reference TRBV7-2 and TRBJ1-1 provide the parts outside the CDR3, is GAGVSQSPSNKVTEKGKDVELRCDPISGHTALYWYRQSLGQGLEFLIYFQGNSAPDKSGLPSDRFSAERTGGSVSTLTIQRTQQEDSAVYLCASSGVVGNTEAFFGQGTRLTVV.

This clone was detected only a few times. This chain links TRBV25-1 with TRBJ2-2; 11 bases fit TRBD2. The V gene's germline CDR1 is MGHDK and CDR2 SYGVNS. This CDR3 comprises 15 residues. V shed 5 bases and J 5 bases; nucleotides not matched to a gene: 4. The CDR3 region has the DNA TGTGCCAGCAGTAAACTAGCGGGGGATACCGGGGAGCTGTTTTTT. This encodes CASSKLAGDTGELFF.

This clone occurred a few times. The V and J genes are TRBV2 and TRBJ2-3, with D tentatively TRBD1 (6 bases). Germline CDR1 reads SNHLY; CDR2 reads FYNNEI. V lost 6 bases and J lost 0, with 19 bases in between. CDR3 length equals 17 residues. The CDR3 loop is CASRSGTTNPSTDTQYF. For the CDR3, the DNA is TGTGCCAGCAGATCCGGGACAACAAATCCTAGCACAGATACGCAGTATTTT. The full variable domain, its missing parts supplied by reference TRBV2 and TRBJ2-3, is EPEVTQTPSHQVTQMGQEVILRCVPISNHLYFYWYRQILGQKVEFLVSFYNNEISEKSEIFDDQFSVERPDGSNFTLKIRSTKLEDSAMYFCASRSGTTNPSTDTQYFGPGTRLTVL.

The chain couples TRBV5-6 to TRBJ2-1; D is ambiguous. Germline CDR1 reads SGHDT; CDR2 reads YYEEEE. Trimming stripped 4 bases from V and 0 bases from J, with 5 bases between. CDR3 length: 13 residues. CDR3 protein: CASSLSSYNEQFF. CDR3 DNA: TGTGCCAGCAGCCTAAGCTCCTACAATGAGCAGTTCTTC.

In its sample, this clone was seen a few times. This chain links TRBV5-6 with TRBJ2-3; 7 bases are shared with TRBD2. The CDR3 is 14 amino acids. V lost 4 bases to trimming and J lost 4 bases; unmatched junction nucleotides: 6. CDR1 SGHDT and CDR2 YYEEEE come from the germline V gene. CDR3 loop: CASSLAARADTQYF. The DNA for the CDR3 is TGTGCCAGCAGCCTAGCGGCCCGTGCAGATACGCAGTATTTT.

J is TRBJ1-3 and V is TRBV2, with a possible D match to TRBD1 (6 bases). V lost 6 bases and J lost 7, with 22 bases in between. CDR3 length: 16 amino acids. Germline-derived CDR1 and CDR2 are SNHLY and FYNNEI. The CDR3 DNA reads TGTGCCAGCAGAGGGGACAAAACTCCTCCTAGGAACACCATATATTTT. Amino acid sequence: CASRGDKTPPRNTIYF.

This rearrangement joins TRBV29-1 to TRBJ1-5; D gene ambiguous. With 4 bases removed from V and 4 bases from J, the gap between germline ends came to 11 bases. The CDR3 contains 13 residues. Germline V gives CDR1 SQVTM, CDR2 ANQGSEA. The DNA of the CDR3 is TGCAGCGTTGCCTCAGAGCGAAATCAGCCCCAGCATTTT. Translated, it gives CSVASERNQPQHF.

This chain's CDR3 is CASSFWTGGDSPLHF. The CDR3 DNA reads TGCGCCAGCAGCTTTTGGACAGGGGGCGATTCACCCCTCCACTTT. This sequence joins TRBV4-3 and TRBJ1-6, with 11 bases fitting TRBD1. The V and J ends lost 5 bases and 8 bases, in that order; junction bases with no gene match: 5. The CDR3 covers 15 residues. Germline V gene data show CDR1 as LGHNA and CDR2 as YSLEER.

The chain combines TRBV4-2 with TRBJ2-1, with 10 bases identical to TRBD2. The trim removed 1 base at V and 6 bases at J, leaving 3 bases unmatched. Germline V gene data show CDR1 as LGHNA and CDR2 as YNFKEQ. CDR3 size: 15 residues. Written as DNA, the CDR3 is TGTGCCAGCAGCCAAGTTAGCGGGGGGCCCAATGAGCAGTTCTTC. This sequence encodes CASSQVSGGPNEQFF.

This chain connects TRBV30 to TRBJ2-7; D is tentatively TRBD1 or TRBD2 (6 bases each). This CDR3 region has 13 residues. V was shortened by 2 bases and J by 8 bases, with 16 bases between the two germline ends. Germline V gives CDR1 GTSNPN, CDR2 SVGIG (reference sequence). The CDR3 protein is CAWSTGSGSQQYF. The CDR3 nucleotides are TGTGCCTGGAGTACAGGGTCCGGGAGCCAGCAGTACTTC.

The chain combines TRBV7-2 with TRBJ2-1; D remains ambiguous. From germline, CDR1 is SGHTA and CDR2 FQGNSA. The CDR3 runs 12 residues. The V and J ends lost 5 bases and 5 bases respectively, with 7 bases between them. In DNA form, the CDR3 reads TGTGCCAGCAGCCCTCAGCACAATGAGCAGTTCTTC. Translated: CASSPQHNEQFF.